This T cell receptor beta chain emerged from a study of T cell responses to AZD1222 COVID-19 vaccine. Pooling was applied to second doses at about 4 or about 12 weeks. The method was immunoSEQ multiplex PCR; TCRdb's version includes in-frame clones alone and lacks a portion of them. Altogether roughly 200,000 clones are present, approximately 93% being singletons, with the ten largest covering 3% to 4%. The CDR3 is 15 amino acids. The V gene's germline CDR1 is SGHRS and CDR2 YFSETQ. The germline V and J ends were trimmed by 4 bases and 2 bases, with 13 bases remaining between them. This specimen was peripheral blood, taken 28 days after the second AZD1222 dose. This clonotype was sampled from an adult who received the AZD1222 COVID-19 vaccine. The V gene is TRBV5-1, the J gene TRBJ1-5; TRBD1 might be the D (6 bases). In nucleotides, the CDR3 is TGCGCCAGCAGCCCAGGGGACGGTGGCAATCAGCCCCAGCATTTT. Translating it yields CASSPGDGGNQPQHF.